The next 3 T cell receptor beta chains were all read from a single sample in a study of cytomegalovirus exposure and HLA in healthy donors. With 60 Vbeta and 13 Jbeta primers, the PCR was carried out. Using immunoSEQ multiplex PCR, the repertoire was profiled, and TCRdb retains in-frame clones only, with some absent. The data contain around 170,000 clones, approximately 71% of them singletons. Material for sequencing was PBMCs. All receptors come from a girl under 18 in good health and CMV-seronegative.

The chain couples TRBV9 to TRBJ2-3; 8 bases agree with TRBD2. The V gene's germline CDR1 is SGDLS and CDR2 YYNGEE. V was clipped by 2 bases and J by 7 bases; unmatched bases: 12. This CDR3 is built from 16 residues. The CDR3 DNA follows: TGTGCCAGCAGCGTTGGCGTAGTAGCGGGGACTAATACGCAGTATTTT. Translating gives CASSVGVVAGTNTQYF. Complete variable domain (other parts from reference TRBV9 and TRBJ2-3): DSGVTQTPKHLITATGQRVTLRCSPRSGDLSVYWYQQSLDQGLQFLIQYYNGEERAKGNILERFSAQQFPDLHSELNLSSLELGDSALYFCASSVGVVAGTNTQYFGPGTRLTVL.

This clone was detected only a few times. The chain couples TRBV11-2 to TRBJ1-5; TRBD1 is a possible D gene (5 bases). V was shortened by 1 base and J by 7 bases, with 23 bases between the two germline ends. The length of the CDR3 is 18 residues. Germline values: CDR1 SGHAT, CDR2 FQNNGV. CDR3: CASSLVGQGPIQPQPQHF. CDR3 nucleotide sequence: TGTGCCAGCAGCTTAGTGGGGCAGGGCCCCATTCAGCCCCAGCCCCAGCATTTT.

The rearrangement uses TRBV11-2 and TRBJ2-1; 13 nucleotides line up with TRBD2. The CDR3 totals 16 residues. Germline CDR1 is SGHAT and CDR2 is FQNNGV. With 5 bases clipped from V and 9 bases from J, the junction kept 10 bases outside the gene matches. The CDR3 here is CASSRTSGGAYGEQFF. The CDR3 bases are TGTGCCAGCAGCAGGACTAGCGGGGGAGCTTACGGTGAGCAGTTCTTC.